This is a list of T cell receptor beta chains from one sample in a study of cytomegalovirus exposure and HLA in healthy donors. Some clones are missing from TCRdb's copy, which holds only in-frame ones; the method was immunoSEQ multiplex PCR. The sample lists a few hundred thousand clones, 85% to 90% seen once, with approximately 0.88% in the top ten. Source material: PBMCs. The receptors originated from a woman in her late teens or twenties in good health and CMV-seronegative. CDR3s include the opening cysteine and the closing phenylalanine or tryptophan. A D gene is named only where the DNA matches it firmly. Where a row states a size, it is once, few, many or the class of an expanded clone; other rows omit it.

v_gene	abundance	j_gene	d_gene	CDR3aa	CDR3nt
TRBV18	once	TRBJ2-1	.	CASSPPAGGKSYNEQFF	TGTGCCAGCTCACCACCGGCAGGGGGGAAATCCTACAATGAGCAGTTCTTC
TRBV5-1	.	TRBJ2-1	.	CASYARADASYNEQFF	TGCGCCAGCTATGCGAGAGCGGACGCATCCTACAATGAGCAGTTCTTC
TRBV6-1	.	TRBJ1-5	.	CASSNPTGPQHF	TGTGCCAGCAGTAACCCCACGGGGCCCCAGCATTTT
TRBV5-6	.	TRBJ1-2	.	CASSLDAGTNYGYTF	TGTGCCAGCAGCTTGGATGCAGGGACTAACTATGGCTACACCTTC
TRBV29-1	.	TRBJ2-7	.	CSAVNRATYEQYF	TGCAGCGCCGTCAACAGGGCTACTTACGAGCAGTACTTC
TRBV2	.	TRBJ2-6	TRBD2	CARQGLAGHSGANVLTF	TGTGCCAGACAGGGACTAGCGGGGCACTCTGGGGCCAACGTCCTGACTTTC
TRBV5-1	.	TRBJ2-7	TRBD2	CASSLVPTSGMDYEQYF	TGCGCCAGCAGCTTGGTACCTACTAGCGGGATGGACTACGAGCAGTACTTC
TRBV5-1	.	TRBJ2-2	.	CASKPGDTGELFF	TGCGCCAGCAAACCGGGGGACACCGGGGAGCTGTTTTTT
TRBV5-6	.	TRBJ1-5	.	CASSQRQGYSNQPQHF	TGTGCCAGCAGCCAACGACAAGGTTATAGCAATCAGCCCCAGCATTTT
TRBV5-4	once	TRBJ2-3	.	CASSLDRGTDTQYF	TGTGCCAGCAGCTTGGACAGGGGCACAGATACGCAGTATTTT
TRBV18	.	TRBJ2-7	.	CASSRIADSYEQYF	TGTGCCAGCTCACGCATAGCGGACTCCTACGAGCAGTACTTC
TRBV27	.	TRBJ2-3	TRBD2	CASSTGEGATQYF	TGTGCCAGCAGTACGGGGGAGGGAGCTACGCAGTATTTT
TRBV5-1	.	TRBJ2-1	TRBD2	CASSQFRTSGSMSSYNEQFF	TGCGCCAGCAGCCAGTTCCGGACTAGCGGGAGTATGAGCTCCTACAATGAGCAGTTCTTC
TRBV6-6	.	TRBJ1-1	TRBD1	CASRDRVNTEAFF	TGTGCCAGCAGGGACAGGGTCAACACTGAAGCTTTCTTT
TRBV14	.	TRBJ2-4	.	CASSVEGRVHIQYF	TGTGCCAGCAGCGTGGAGGGCCGGGTACACATTCAGTACTTC
TRBV6-1	.	TRBJ2-7	TRBD2	CASSGLAGGSDEQYF	TGTGCCAGCAGTGGCTTAGCGGGAGGCTCAGACGAGCAGTACTTC
TRBV27	once	TRBJ1-5	.	CASSPWVSGQPQHF	TGTGCCAGCAGTCCCTGGGTATCAGGGCAGCCCCAGCATTTT
TRBV7-6	.	TRBJ2-7	TRBD2	CASSLGGQRDDEQYF	TGTGCCAGCAGCCTCGGAGGCCAGCGGGACGACGAGCAGTACTTC
TRBV28	once	TRBJ2-7	.	CASSLVSGLSSYEQYF	TGTGCCAGCAGTTTAGTATCAGGGCTTAGCTCCTACGAGCAGTACTTC
TRBV25-1	.	TRBJ1-1	TRBD1	CASSDRAWTEAFF	TGTGCCAGCTCAGACAGGGCGTGGACTGAAGCTTTCTTT
TRBV4-1	once	TRBJ2-1	TRBD2	CASSQGRGRSYNEQFF	TGCGCCAGCAGCCAAGGTCGCGGGAGGTCTTACAATGAGCAGTTCTTC
TRBV27	.	TRBJ1-1	.	CASSLSFGGWNTEAFF	TGTGCCAGCAGTTTATCGTTCGGGGGATGGAACACTGAAGCTTTCTTT
TRBV2	.	TRBJ1-1	.	CASTPSLGNTEAFF	TGTGCCAGCACTCCGAGTCTAGGGAACACTGAAGCTTTCTTT
TRBV2	.	TRBJ2-2	.	CASSEVGGSNTGELFF	TGTGCCAGCAGTGAAGTTGGAGGGAGTAACACCGGGGAGCTGTTTTTT
TRBV28	.	TRBJ1-1	TRBD1	CARVLTGTEIEAFF	TGTGCCAGGGTCTTGACCGGGACAGAGATAGAAGCTTTCTTT
TRBV5-6	.	TRBJ2-3	.	CASTIPGRTDTQYF	TGTGCCAGCACCATTCCGGGGAGAACAGATACGCAGTATTTT
TRBV27	.	TRBJ2-4	TRBD1	CASSTLGTGGDIQYF	TGTGCCAGCAGTACGCTAGGGACAGGCGGGGACATTCAGTACTTC
TRBV9	once	TRBJ1-2	.	CASSVTPGDYGYTF	TGTGCCAGCAGCGTAACTCCAGGGGACTATGGCTACACCTTC
TRBV27	.	TRBJ1-2	TRBD1	CASSLTGDYGYTF	TGTGCCAGCAGCCTGACAGGGGACTATGGCTACACCTTC
TRBV5-1	.	TRBJ2-6	TRBD1	CASSLATGRSVGTGRFAGANVLTF	TGCGCCAGCAGCTTGGCGACGGGTAGAAGCGTAGGGACAGGGCGATTCGCTGGGGCCAACGTCCTGACTTTC
TRBV10-1	.	TRBJ2-7	TRBD2	CASSPSGTAYEQYF	TGCGCCAGCAGTCCTAGCGGGACAGCCTACGAGCAGTACTTC
TRBV4-1	.	TRBJ1-3	.	CASRNRFISGNTIYF	TGCGCCAGCAGGAACAGGTTCATCTCTGGAAACACCATATATTTT
TRBV5-1	.	TRBJ2-3	TRBD1	CASDLTGGTDTQYF	TGCGCCAGCGACCTCACAGGGGGCACAGATACGCAGTATTTT
TRBV28	.	TRBJ2-7	TRBD2	CASDSSGRAGAEQYF	TGTGCCAGCGACTCTAGCGGGAGGGCCGGGGCCGAGCAGTACTTC
TRBV5-5	.	TRBJ2-7	.	CASSSQGVPYEQYF	TGTGCCAGCAGTTCCCAGGGTGTACCCTACGAGCAGTACTTC
TRBV19	.	TRBJ1-4	TRBD1	CASSPRAGGIEKLFF	TGTGCCAGTAGTCCCAGGGCAGGGGGCATCGAAAAACTGTTTTTT
TRBV5-1	once	TRBJ1-4	TRBD1	CASSWGDRGQRNEKLFF	TGCGCCAGCAGCTGGGGGGACAGGGGGCAGCGTAATGAAAAACTGTTTTTT
TRBV11-2	.	TRBJ2-1	.	CASSSPTVRNEQFF	TGTGCCAGCAGCTCACCGACAGTACGCAATGAGCAGTTCTTC
TRBV30	few	TRBJ2-7	.	CAWSVLSYEQYF	TGTGCCTGGAGTGTACTGTCCTACGAGCAGTACTTC
TRBV7-9	.	TRBJ1-1	.	CASSLQGETEAFF	TGTGCCAGCAGCTTACAGGGCGAGACTGAAGCTTTCTTT
TRBV7-2	.	TRBJ2-3	TRBD2	CASSLEGLAGRADTQYF	TGTGCCAGCAGCTTAGAGGGACTAGCGGGTAGAGCAGATACGCAGTATTTT
TRBV7-8	.	TRBJ2-7	.	CASSLRKGSYEQYF	TGTGCCAGCAGCTTGCGGAAAGGATCCTACGAGCAGTACTTC
TRBV7-3	.	TRBJ2-3	.	CASSSEVSEDTQYF	TGTGCCAGCAGCTCCGAGGTATCGGAAGATACGCAGTATTTT
TRBV5-6	.	TRBJ2-1	.	CASSSQIDEQFF	TGTGCCAGCAGCTCCCAGATCGATGAGCAGTTCTTC
TRBV7-2	.	TRBJ2-7	TRBD2	CASSLVPAGGPYEQYF	TGTGCCAGCAGCTTAGTCCCAGCGGGAGGGCCGTACGAGCAGTACTTC
TRBV6-1	.	TRBJ2-7	TRBD1	CASSDRGSYEQYF	TGTGCCAGCAGTGACAGGGGGTCCTACGAGCAGTACTTC
TRBV5-1	.	TRBJ2-1	.	CASSTSGNEQFF	TGCGCCAGCAGCACCAGCGGGAATGAGCAGTTCTTC
TRBV28	.	TRBJ1-1	TRBD1	CASSFTGGTEAFF	TGTGCCAGCAGTTTTACAGGGGGCACTGAAGCTTTCTTT